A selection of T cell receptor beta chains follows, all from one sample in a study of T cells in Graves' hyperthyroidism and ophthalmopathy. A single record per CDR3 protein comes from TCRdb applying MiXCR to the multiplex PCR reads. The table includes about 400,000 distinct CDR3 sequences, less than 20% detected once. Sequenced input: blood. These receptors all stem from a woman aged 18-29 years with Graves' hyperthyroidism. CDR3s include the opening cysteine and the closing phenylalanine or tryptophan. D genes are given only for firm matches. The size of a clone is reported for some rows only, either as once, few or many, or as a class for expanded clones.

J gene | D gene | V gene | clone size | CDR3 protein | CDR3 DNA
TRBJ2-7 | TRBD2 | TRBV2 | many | CASKVEVGRGSYEQYF | TGTGCCAGCAAAGTGGAGGTGGGGAGGGGCTCCTACGAGCAGTACTTC
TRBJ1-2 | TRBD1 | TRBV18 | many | CASSPLAGQRPDNYGYTF | TGTGCCAGCTCCCCGCTCGCGGGACAGCGTCCCGATAACTATGGCTACACCTTC
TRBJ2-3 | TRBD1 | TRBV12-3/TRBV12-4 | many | CASTTQDRGTDTQYF | TGTGCCAGCACTACACAGGACAGGGGCACAGATACGCAGTATTTT
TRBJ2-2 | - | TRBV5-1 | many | CASSFEGVTGELFF | TGCGCCAGCAGCTTTGAGGGGGTCACCGGGGAGCTGTTTTTT
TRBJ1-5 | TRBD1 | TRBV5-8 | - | CASSWDREWNQPQHF | TGTGCCAGCAGCTGGGACAGGGAGTGGAATCAGCCCCAGCATTTT
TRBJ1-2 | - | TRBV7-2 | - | CASSLGTDTNYGYTF | TGTGCCAGCAGCCTCGGGACCGATACTAACTATGGCTACACCTTC
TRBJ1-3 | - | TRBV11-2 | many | CASSLTQGGNTIYF | TGTGCCAGCAGCTTAACCCAGGGAGGAAACACCATATATTTT
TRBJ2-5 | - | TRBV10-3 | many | CAISESGGRSQETQYF | TGTGCCATCAGTGAGTCGGGGGGACGGTCCCAAGAGACCCAGTACTTC
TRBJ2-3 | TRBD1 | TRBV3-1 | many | CASSPTGDTQYF | TGTGCCAGCTCACCGACAGGGGATACGCAGTATTTT
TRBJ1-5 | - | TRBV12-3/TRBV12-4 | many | CASSLSQPQHF | TGTGCCAGCAGTTTGAGTCAGCCCCAGCATTTT
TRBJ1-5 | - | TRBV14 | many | CASSLDNNSNQPQHF | TGTGCCAGCAGCCTAGACAACAATAGCAATCAGCCCCAGCATTTT
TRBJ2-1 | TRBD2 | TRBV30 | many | CAWTSGIGYEQFF | TGTGCCTGGACTAGCGGGATTGGGTATGAGCAGTTCTTC
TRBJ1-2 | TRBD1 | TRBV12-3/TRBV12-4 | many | CASSPLQGAGYGYTF | TGTGCCAGCAGTCCCCTTCAGGGGGCGGGCTATGGCTACACCTTC
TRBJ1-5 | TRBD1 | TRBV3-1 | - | CASSQDGTGGGQPQHF | TGTGCCAGCAGCCAAGATGGGACAGGGGGCGGACAGCCCCAGCATTTT
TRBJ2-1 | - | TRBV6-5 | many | CASSYAPSRRNEQFF | TGTGCCAGCAGTTACGCCCCTTCTAGACGGAATGAGCAGTTCTTC
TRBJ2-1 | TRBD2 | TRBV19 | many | CASSIRTSGRRQNEQFF | TGTGCCAGTAGTATCCGGACTAGCGGGAGGCGGCAGAATGAGCAGTTCTTC
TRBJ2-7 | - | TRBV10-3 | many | CAISDDQGYYEQYF | TGTGCCATCAGTGATGACCAGGGTTACTACGAGCAGTACTTC
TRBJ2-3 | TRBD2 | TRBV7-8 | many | CASSLVPPGLAGTTPDTQYF | TGTGCCAGCAGCTTAGTGCCCCCGGGACTAGCGGGAACCACCCCAGATACGCAGTATTTT
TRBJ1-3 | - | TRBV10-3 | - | CATTPDTVLRNTIYF | TGTGCCACCACTCCGGACACCGTCCTAAGAAACACCATATATTTT
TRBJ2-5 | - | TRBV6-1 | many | CASRPGPPQETQYF | TGTGCCAGCAGACCGGGCCCCCCACAGGAGACCCAGTACTTC
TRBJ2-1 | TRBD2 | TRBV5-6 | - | CASSLLSVAGGREFF | TGTGCCAGCAGCCTTCTATCGGTAGCGGGAGGCCGGGAGTTCTTC
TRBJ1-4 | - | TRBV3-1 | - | CASSVRQNEKLFF | TGTGCCAGCAGCGTTCGACAAAATGAAAAACTGTTTTTT
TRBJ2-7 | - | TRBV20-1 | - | CSAKLDYEQYF | TGCAGTGCTAAACTAGACTACGAGCAGTACTTC
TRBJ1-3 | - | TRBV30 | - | CAWSEPGWGSSGNTIYF | TGTGCCTGGAGTGAACCTGGCTGGGGGAGCTCTGGAAACACCATATATTTT
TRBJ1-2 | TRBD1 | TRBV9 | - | CASSVTGTEYGYTF | TGTGCCAGCAGCGTCACCGGGACAGAATATGGCTACACCTTC
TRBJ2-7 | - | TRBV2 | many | CASSERWESYEQYF | TGTGCCAGCAGTGAACGTTGGGAATCCTACGAGCAGTACTTC
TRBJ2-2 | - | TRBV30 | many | CAWSRLGRDTGELFF | TGTGCCTGGAGCCGACTAGGAAGGGACACCGGGGAGCTGTTTTTT
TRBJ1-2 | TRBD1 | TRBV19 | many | CASNSPRRNRDSNFLANYGYTF | TGTGCCAGTAATTCCCCCCGTCGGAATCGGGACAGTAATTTCCTGGCTAACTATGGCTACACCTTC
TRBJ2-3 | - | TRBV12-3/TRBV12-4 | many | CASSLWGGASTDTQYF | TGTGCCAGCAGTTTATGGGGGGGGGCTAGCACAGATACGCAGTATTTT
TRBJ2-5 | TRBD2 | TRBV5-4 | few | CASSLEKRGPQETQYF | TGTGCCAGCAGCTTGGAAAAGCGGGGGCCTCAAGAGACCCAGTACTTC
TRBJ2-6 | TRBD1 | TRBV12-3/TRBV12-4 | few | CASSPGTGVSGANVLTF | TGTGCCAGCAGTCCCGGGACAGGGGTCTCTGGGGCCAACGTCCTGACTTTC
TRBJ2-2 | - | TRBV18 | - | CASLSGNAPGELFF | TGTGCCAGCTTATCGGGGAATGCCCCCGGGGAGCTGTTTTTT
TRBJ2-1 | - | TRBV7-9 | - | CASSLWFNGGKGYNEQFF | TGTGCCAGCAGCTTATGGTTCAATGGCGGGAAAGGCTACAATGAGCAGTTCTTC
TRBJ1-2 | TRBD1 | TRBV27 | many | CASSTISRGRRGYTF | TGTGCCAGCAGTACCATCTCTAGGGGGCGCAGGGGCTACACCTTC
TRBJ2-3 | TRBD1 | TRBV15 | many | CATSRERAETGGLKQYF | TGTGCCACCAGCAGAGAACGGGCCGAGACAGGGGGCTTGAAGCAGTATTTT
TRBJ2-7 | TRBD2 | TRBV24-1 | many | CARGLAGAQSYEQYF | TGTGCCAGGGGACTAGCGGGAGCCCAATCCTACGAGCAGTACTTC
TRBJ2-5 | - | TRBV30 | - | CAYNYNRGQTQYF | TGTGCCTATAATTACAACCGGGGGCAGACCCAGTACTTC
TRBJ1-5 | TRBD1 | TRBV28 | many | CASSLLGGQGVGSQHF | TGTGCCAGCAGTTTATTGGGTGGACAGGGCGTCGGGTCCCAGCATTTT
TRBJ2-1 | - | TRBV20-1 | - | CSAIDVPTLNEQFF | TGCAGTGCTATTGACGTTCCCACCCTCAATGAGCAGTTCTTC
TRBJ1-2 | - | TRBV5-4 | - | CASRSPWGLGYTF | TGTGCCAGCAGGTCGCCGTGGGGCCTTGGCTACACCTTC
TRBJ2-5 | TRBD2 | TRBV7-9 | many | CASSLTSGEQETQYF | TGTGCCAGCAGCTTGACTAGCGGGGAACAAGAGACCCAGTACTTC
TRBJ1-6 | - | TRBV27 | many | CASRWQGDSPLHF | TGTGCCAGCAGGTGGCAGGGTGATTCACCCCTCCACTTT
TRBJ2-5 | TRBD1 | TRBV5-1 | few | CASSLATWTGGRGLHKETQYF | TGCGCCAGCAGCTTGGCGACCTGGACAGGGGGAAGGGGGTTGCATAAAGAGACCCAGTACTTC
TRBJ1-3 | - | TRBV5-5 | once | CASSKGDFGNTIYF | TGTGCCAGCAGCAAAGGAGATTTTGGAAACACCATATATTTT
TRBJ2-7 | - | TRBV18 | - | CASSPGQHGEQYF | TGTGCCAGCTCTCCTGGACAGCACGGGGAGCAGTACTTC
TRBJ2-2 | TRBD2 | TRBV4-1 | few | CASSQGWGGSAGELFF | TGCGCCAGCAGCCAAGGTTGGGGGGGGTCGGCCGGGGAGCTGTTTTTT
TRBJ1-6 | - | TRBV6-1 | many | CASRGQDNSPLHF | TGTGCCAGCAGGGGCCAGGATAATTCACCCCTCCACTTT
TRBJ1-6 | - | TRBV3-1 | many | CASSQERGSPLHF | TGTGCCAGCAGCCAAGAAAGGGGTTCACCCCTCCACTTT
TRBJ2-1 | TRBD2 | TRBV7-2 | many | CASSSGLAGHNEQFF | TGTGCCAGCAGCTCTGGACTAGCCGGTCACAATGAGCAGTTCTTC
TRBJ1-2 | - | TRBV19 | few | CASSTHFRYGYTF | TGTGCCAGTAGTACCCACTTCCGGTATGGCTACACCTTC
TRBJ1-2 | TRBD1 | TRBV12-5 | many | CASARGRERYGYTF | TGTGCTAGTGCCAGGGGGCGGGAGCGCTATGGCTACACCTTC
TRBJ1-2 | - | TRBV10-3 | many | CAITGVPASNYGYTF | TGTGCCATCACGGGAGTCCCCGCCTCTAACTATGGCTACACCTTC
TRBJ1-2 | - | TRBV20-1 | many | CSTREGINYGYTF | TGCAGTACTAGAGAGGGAATTAACTATGGCTACACCTTC
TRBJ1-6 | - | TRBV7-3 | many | CASSLGGSSYNSPLHF | TGTGCCAGCAGCTTAGGGGGGTCCTCCTATAATTCACCCCTCCACTTT